This passage covers 4 T cell receptor beta chains from one sample sequenced in a study of T cell responses to AZD1222 COVID-19 vaccine (dated by TCRdb to 2020 to 2022). The receptor library was made with the immunoSEQ multiplex PCR assay. TCRdb provides this immuneACCESS table in a form limited to in-frame rearrangements. Some clones are lacking; in checked studies, under half of them reflect an unresolved V gene, and why the rest are absent is not known. This sample is represented by over 85,000 clones; around 82% of them were singletons. The top ten hold roughly 5% of the sample. The sample's time point, from its label and the paper: baseline before first vaccination. The sequences come from peripheral blood, collected on day 0 of AZD1222 vaccination. Receptors originate from an adult in good health.

This rearrangement joins TRBV19 to TRBJ1-3, with 7 nucleotides matching TRBD1. V dropped 9 bases and J dropped 5; count of bases not matched to a gene: 7. Germline CDR1 reads LNHDA; CDR2 reads SQIVND (reference sequence). There are 13 residues in the CDR3. The CDR3 reads CASEDRARNTIYF. CDR3 nucleotides: TGTGCCAGCGAAGACAGGGCTAGAAACACCATATATTTT.

J is TRBJ2-7 and V is TRBV2, with D perhaps TRBD1 (5 bases). Germline V gives CDR1 SNHLY, CDR2 FYNNEI. The CDR3 sequence is 16 residues long. V was clipped by 4 bases and J by 7 bases, with 23 bases between them. CDR3 DNA sequence: TGTGCCAGCAGTGCAGGCCGGGCCAGGGCGTCGGAGGAGCAGTACTTC. Its translation: CASSAGRARASEEQYF.

The chain uses TRBV9 and TRBJ1-6, with D perhaps TRBD1 (5 bases). Germline loops: CDR1 SGDLS, CDR2 YYNGEE. The CDR3 has 14 residues. V was pared by 0 bases and J by 6 bases, with 7 bases between. The CDR3 is CASSVARANSPLHF. CDR3 DNA sequence: TGTGCCAGCAGCGTAGCCAGGGCTAATTCACCCCTCCACTTT.

The chain recombines TRBV5-1 with TRBJ1-2, with D hard to call. The V end was cut by 4 bases, the J end by 4 bases, with 11 bases between. Germline assignment: CDR1 SGHRS and CDR2 YFSETQ. The CDR3 contains 13 residues. CDR3 coding DNA: TGCGCCAGCAGCAAGGGCCAGAGCTATGGCTACACCTTC. It translates to CASSKGQSYGYTF.